The 26 T cell receptor beta chains reported below all come from one sample, sequenced in a study of blood T cells in healthy people across ages. It was with a sample-barcoded 5' primer and a J-beta primer mix that a second PCR of roughly 6 to 12 cycles was run. TCRdb itself ran the 5' RACE reads through MiXCR, one entry per CDR3 protein. The sample records approximately 830,000 distinct CDR3 sequences, 62% being singletons. The sequencing input was blood. These TCRs come from a man younger than 40 in good health.

J is TRBJ1-2 and V is TRBV20-1; unclear D gene. CDR3 length: 13 residues. Germline-derived CDR1 and CDR2 are DFQATT and SNEGSKA (reference sequence). CDR3 nucleotide sequence: TGCATCAACCGGGAGGCTTCTAACTATGGCTACACCTTC. Protein: CINREASNYGYTF.

This rearrangement joins TRBV20-1 to TRBJ1-2, with 9 bases matching TRBD1. This CDR3 spans 14 amino acids. Losses at the gene ends were 5 bases for V and 8 bases for J; bases not matched to a gene: 12. Germline CDR1 DFQATT, CDR2 SNEGSKA (reference sequence). In nucleotides, the CDR3 is TGCAGTGCTGATATTCCGGGGACAGGGCTCGGCTACACCTTC. This encodes CSADIPGTGLGYTF.

This clonotype was detected a few times. This sequence joins TRBV9 and TRBJ2-5, with 9 bases fitting TRBD2. The DNA end is more similar to TRBJ2-7, so the J call may be wrong. Germline lookup yields CDR1 SGDLS and CDR2 YYNGEE. This CDR3 region has 15 residues. CDR3: CASSVGASGVYEQYF. CDR3 bases: TGTGCCAGCAGCGTAGGGGCTAGCGGGGTCTACGAGCAGTACTTC.

V gene TRBV20-1 combines with J gene TRBJ2-3; 8 bases line up with TRBD1. Trimming took 3 bases from V and 0 from J; bases not matched to a gene: 11. CDR1 is DFQATT, CDR2 SNEGSKA, per germline (reference sequence). The CDR3 consists of 17 residues. CDR3 DNA: TGCAGTGCTAGGAGGGACAGGAGGTATTCTAGCACAGATACGCAGTATTTT. It is translated as CSARRDRRYSSTDTQYF.

The rearrangement uses TRBV29-1 and TRBJ2-5; 9 nucleotides match TRBD1. Germline V gene data show CDR1 as SQVTM and CDR2 as ANQGSEA. This CDR3 spans 14 amino acids. Germline trimming cut 3 bases from V and 6 bases from J; bases unmatched to any gene: 8. The CDR3 reads CSVEGDREMQTQYF. The DNA for the CDR3 is TGCAGCGTTGAGGGGGACAGGGAGATGCAGACCCAGTACTTC.

The V gene is TRBV11-2, the J gene TRBJ2-2; D gene unclear. Trimming shortened V by 7 bases and J by 0 bases, and 9 bases separated the two germline ends. CDR3 length equals 14 residues. CDR1 SGHAT and CDR2 FQNNGV come from the germline V gene. The CDR3 nucleotides are TGTGCCAGCATCCTTGGATCGAACACCGGGGAGCTGTTTTTT. It is translated as CASILGSNTGELFF. Full variable domain (outside the CDR3, taken from reference TRBV11-2 and TRBJ2-2): EAGVAQSPRYKIIEKRQSVAFWCNPISGHATLYWYQQILGQGPKLLIQFQNNGVVDDSQLPKDRFSAERLKGVDSTLKIQPAKLEDSAVYLCASILGSNTGELFFGEGSRLTVL.

The rearrangement links TRBV10-3 to TRBJ2-5; 8 bases fit TRBD2. The V gene end was trimmed by 8 bases and the J gene end by 11 bases; junction bases not matched to a gene: 10. The germline V gene has CDR1 ENHRY and CDR2 SYGVKD. This CDR3 is 12 amino acids long. DNA of the CDR3: TGTGCCATCGCGACTAGCGACTTAGGGCAGTACTTC. It yields the protein CAIATSDLGQYF.

The chain uses TRBV7-2 and TRBJ2-5; D ambiguous. The V and J ends lost 1 base and 6 bases respectively, with 9 bases between them. This CDR3 is built from 13 residues. Germline V gives CDR1 SGHTA, CDR2 FQGNSA. The CDR3 sequence: CASSLVGSKTQYF. DNA for the CDR3: TGTGCCAGCAGCTTAGTAGGGTCAAAGACCCAGTACTTC. The full variable domain, in which reference TRBV7-2 and TRBJ2-5 provide the parts outside the CDR3, is GAGVSQSPSNKVTEKGKDVELRCDPISGHTALYWYRQSLGQGLEFLIYFQGNSAPDKSGLPSDRFSAERTGGSVSTLTIQRTQQEDSAVYLCASSLVGSKTQYFGPGTRLLVL.

V usage is TRBV10-3 and J usage is TRBJ2-1; D may correspond to TRBD1 or TRBD2 (5 bases each). This CDR3 is 14 amino acids long. V shed 3 bases and J shed 5 bases, with 11 bases lying between them. Germline lookup yields CDR1 ENHRY and CDR2 SYGVKD. Written as DNA, the CDR3 is TGTGCCATCAGTGAACAGCGGACAAACAATGAGCAGTTCTTC. Its protein product is CAISEQRTNNEQFF.

This clonotype was seen many times. V gene TRBV7-2 combines with J gene TRBJ2-5; possibly TRBD2 for D (7 bases). Looked up from germline, CDR1 is SGHTA and CDR2 is FQGNSA. Trimming cost V 1 base and J 5 bases, with 17 bases left between them. This CDR3 region has 16 residues. The CDR3 region is CASSLGVRGAQETQYF. The CDR3 DNA follows: TGTGCCAGCAGCTTAGGGGTTCGGGGGGCTCAGGAGACCCAGTACTTC.

The chain uses TRBV4-3 and TRBJ2-5, with 8 bases that match TRBD2. Germline CDR1 is LGHNA and CDR2 is YSLEER. The CDR3 has 17 amino acids. Germline trimming cut 4 bases from V and 0 bases from J; bases unmatched to any gene: 10. The DNA of the CDR3 is TGCGCCAGCAGCCTTAATACTATTAGCGGGGACCAAGAGACCCAGTACTTC. It codes for CASSLNTISGDQETQYF.

The chain combines TRBV7-9 with TRBJ1-5, with D possibly being TRBD1 (5 bases). Trimming left V 7 bases short and J 1 base short, with 20 bases between. The germline gives CDR1 SEHNR, CDR2 FQNEAQ (reference sequence). The CDR3 extends over 17 amino acids. CDR3 sequence reads: CASNRYGGRSSNQPQHF. CDR3 DNA: TGTGCCAGCAACCGATATGGGGGTCGGAGCAGCAATCAGCCCCAGCATTTT.

This clonotype has a handful of counts. V gene TRBV12-3 or TRBV12-4 combines with J gene TRBJ2-1, with TRBD2 matching 8 bases. V gave up 2 bases and J gave up 2 bases; unmatched junction bases: 5. CDR3 size: 16 residues. DNA for the CDR3: TGTGCCAGCAGTTTACAGCGAGCGGGGGCCTACAATGAGCAGTTCTTC. The encoded protein is CASSLQRAGAYNEQFF.

The chain combines TRBV12-3 or TRBV12-4 with TRBJ2-4, with 8 bases matching TRBD1. J lost 7 bases, V lost 11 bases, and 13 bases had no gene match. The CDR3 loop spans 14 amino acids. The CDR3 loop is CAGETGERSNIQYF. CDR3 DNA: TGTGCCGGAGAGACAGGGGAGAGATCGAACATTCAGTACTTC.

Here the CDR3 DNA reads TGTGCCAGCAGTTACGAGGAGCAGAATTCACCCCTCCACTTT. Encoded protein: CASSYEEQNSPLHF. The chain couples TRBV6-5 to TRBJ1-6; D remains ambiguous. Trimming took 2 bases from V and 7 from J, leaving 9 bases between them. Germline V lookup: CDR1 MNHEY, CDR2 SVGAGI. The CDR3 spans 14 residues.

The chain recombines TRBV10-3 with TRBJ2-7; D might be TRBD2 (6 bases). The CDR3 has 13 amino acids. Per the germline V gene, CDR1 is ENHRY and CDR2 is SYGVKD. V was shortened by 8 bases and J by 5 bases, with 16 bases between the two germline ends. The CDR3, as DNA: TGTGCCATCGGGGAGGACGGAGCTGACGAGCAGTACTTC. This codes for CAIGEDGADEQYF.

The J gene is TRBJ2-7, the V gene TRBV20-1; D is possibly TRBD2 (5 bases). The V end was cut by 3 bases, the J end by 6 bases, with 15 bases between. The CDR3 extends over 13 amino acids. CDR1 is DFQATT, CDR2 SNEGSKA, per germline (reference sequence). CDR3 nucleotides: TGCAGTGCTAGTCCTTGGACTGTTTGCGAGCAGTACTTC. It codes for CSASPWTVCEQYF.

This clonotype was picked up a small number of times. This chain uses TRBV6-2 or TRBV6-3 with TRBJ2-1, with D possibly TRBD2 on 6 matching bases. Germline loops: CDR1 MNHEY, CDR2 SVGEGT. The CDR3 consists of 12 residues. Trimming pared 0 bases from V and 12 bases from J, leaving 9 bases between. CDR3 sequence: CASSYSEGGQFF. CDR3 in DNA: TGTGCCAGCAGTTACTCGGAGGGAGGGCAGTTCTTC.

This clonotype came up once. The chain carries TRBV12-3 or TRBV12-4 and TRBJ2-5, with D hard to call. Trimming removed 5 bases at V and 2 bases at J, with 24 bases between. This CDR3 contains 18 residues. The CDR3 spells CASSQSVRTGPTQETQYF. The CDR3, as DNA: TGTGCCAGCAGTCAGTCCGTCAGGACGGGTCCCACACAAGAGACCCAGTACTTC.

This clonotype has just a few counts. This sequence joins TRBV29-1 and TRBJ2-5; TRBD2 matches 10 bases. After removal of 6 bases from V and 5 bases from J, the junction contained 6 bases not matched to a gene. The germline gives CDR1 SQVTM, CDR2 ANQGSEA. CDR3 length equals 13 residues. The CDR3 region is CSVHSSGGETQYF. CDR3 in DNA: TGCAGCGTCCATAGTAGCGGGGGGGAGACCCAGTACTTC.

J is TRBJ2-7 and V is TRBV6-1; D perhaps matches TRBD1 (5 bases). The germline V gene has CDR1 MNHNS and CDR2 SASEGT. Trimming removed 0 bases at V and 4 bases at J, with 13 bases between. The CDR3 is 15 residues long. The CDR3 coding sequence is TGTGCCAGCAGTGAAGCGCGCAGGACAATATACGAGCAGTACTTC. It specifies CASSEARRTIYEQYF.

The chain employs TRBV7-2 and TRBJ2-7; 8 positions agree with TRBD1. Germline V gives CDR1 SGHTA, CDR2 FQGNSA. The length of the CDR3 is 15 residues. The J segment lost 4 bases and the V segment lost 1 base, leaving 6 bases of the junction unmatched. CDR3 protein: CASSLGTGSQYEQYF. Written as DNA, the CDR3 is TGTGCCAGCAGCTTAGGGACAGGGTCTCAGTACGAGCAGTACTTC.

This clonotype was counted once. The chain uses TRBV12-3 or TRBV12-4 and TRBJ1-1, with 7 bases aligning to TRBD1. Germline trimming cut 6 bases from V and 1 base from J; bases unmatched to any gene: 8. The CDR3 loop spans 15 amino acids. CDR3 region: CASRKRGHRNTEAFF. For the CDR3, the DNA is TGTGCCAGCAGGAAAAGGGGGCACCGGAACACTGAAGCTTTCTTT.

The gene calls are TRBV7-9 and TRBJ2-3; tentatively, D is TRBD2 (5 bases). The CDR3 has 15 residues. Deletions cut 5 bases from V and 5 bases from J, with 17 bases between. CDR1 SEHNR and CDR2 FQNEAQ come from the germline V gene (reference sequence). DNA for the CDR3: TGTGCCAGCAGCCTCGCTCCTAGCAAAAGAGATACGCAGTATTTT. Amino acid sequence: CASSLAPSKRDTQYF. The full variable domain, in which reference TRBV7-9 and TRBJ2-3 provide the parts outside the CDR3, is DTGVSQNPRHKITKRGQNVTFRCDPISEHNRLYWYRQTLGQGPEFLTYFQNEAQLEKSRLLSDRFSAERPKGSFSTLEIQRTEQGDSAMYLCASSLAPSKRDTQYFGPGTRLTVL.

The chain links TRBV6-2 or TRBV6-3 to TRBJ1-2; the D is unclear. This CDR3 has 14 residues. Germline V gene sequence: CDR1 MNHEY, CDR2 SVGEGT. The germline V and J ends were trimmed by 5 bases and 2 bases, with 12 bases remaining between them. In DNA form, the CDR3 reads TGTGCCAGCAGTCCCGGGGAAGCAAACTATGGCTACACCTTC. Translated: CASSPGEANYGYTF.

This clonotype was observed a few times. In nucleotides, the CDR3 is TGTGCCAGCAGTTCTATAAGGGAGCAGTTCTTC. Translating gives CASSSIREQFF. This chain links TRBV6-5 with TRBJ2-1; D unresolved. Trimming removed 4 bases at V and 10 bases at J, with 8 bases between. Germline V gene sequence: CDR1 MNHEY, CDR2 SVGAGI. The CDR3 is 11 residues long.